Below, one T cell receptor (beta chain) is given with its context. This record comes from a study of blood T cell repertoires in COVID-19. Overall study: Some COVID-19 samples were acute and others convalescent; all came from the United States, Italy and Spain. T cells, B-cell-depleted T cells, or PBMCs supplied cDNA or gDNA.

A Seattle source enrolled patients during active infection and followed them longitudinally. Germline assignment: CDR1 MNHEY and CDR2 SVGAGI. The V gene lost 2 bases and the J gene lost 5 bases, with 15 bases spanning the gap. This CDR3 region has 15 residues. Per the study methods: The assay estimated nucleated cells by amplifying reference gene primers. Method: immunoSEQ multiplex PCR; TCRdb's copy keeps in-frame clones and lacks some. V, J and clone size are those of that table, while D and trimming were read from the DNA. The sample consists of over 100,000 clones, about 89% of them appearing once.

The V call is TRBV6-5, the J call TRBJ1-1; D is possibly TRBD1 (6 bases). This clonotype was sampled from a man aged 60 to 69 with COVID-19, enrolled during active disease. The specimen sequenced was peripheral blood. The CDR3 DNA reads as TGTGCCAGCAGTTACGGGGGACACTCTAGGACTGAAGCTTTCTTT. It is translated as CASSYGGHSRTEAFF.